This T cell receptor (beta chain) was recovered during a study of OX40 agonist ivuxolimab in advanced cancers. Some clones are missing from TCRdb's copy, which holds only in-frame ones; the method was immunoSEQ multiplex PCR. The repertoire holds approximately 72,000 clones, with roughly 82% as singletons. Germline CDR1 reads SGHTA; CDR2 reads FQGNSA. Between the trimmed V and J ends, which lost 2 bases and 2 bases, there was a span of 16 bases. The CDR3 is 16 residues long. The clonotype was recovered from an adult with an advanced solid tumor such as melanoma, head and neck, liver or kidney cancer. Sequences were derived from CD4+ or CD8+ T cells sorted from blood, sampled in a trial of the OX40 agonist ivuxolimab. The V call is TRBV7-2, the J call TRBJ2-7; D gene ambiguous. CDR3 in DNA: TGTGCCAGCAGCTTATATGACCCACAGTTAACCTACGAGCAGTACTTC. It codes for CASSLYDPQLTYEQYF.